This entry is about one T cell receptor (beta chain). V was clipped by 4 bases and J by 3 bases; unmatched bases: 3. The length of the CDR3 is 14 residues. CDR1 and CDR2 from the germline V gene are ENHRY and SYGVKD. As originally analysed: Researchers report that nucleated cell counts were estimated from reference gene primer amplification. TCRdb's copy holds only in-frame clones and misses some; the assay was immunoSEQ multiplex PCR. That table furnishes V, J and clone size, whereas the DNA furnished D and trimming. The sample consists of 60,000 to 80,000 clones, around 85% of them appearing once. The data were obtained in a study of blood T cell repertoires in COVID-19.

The sample consisted of peripheral blood. This sequence originates from a man aged 45-65 years with acute or convalescent COVID-19. The chain carries TRBV10-3 and TRBJ2-3; 8 bases are a match to TRBD2. CDR3 sequence (DNA): TGTGCCATCAGTGCCACGGGGGGGACAGATACGCAGTATTTT. This encodes CAISATGGTDTQYF.